This T cell receptor beta chain came from a study of blood T cell repertoires in COVID-19. Study background: COVID-19 samples, acute and convalescent, were from the United States, Italy and Spain. Sources were T cells, B-cell-depleted T cells, or PBMCs; the material itself was cDNA or gDNA.

From germline, CDR1 is SGHRS and CDR2 YFSETQ. CDR3 size: 15 residues. V shed 4 bases and J shed 4 bases, with 17 bases lying between them. The method was immunoSEQ multiplex PCR; TCRdb's version includes in-frame clones alone and lacks a portion of them. The data contain a few hundred thousand clones, about 90% of them singletons. The TCR comes from a woman in her forties with acute or convalescent COVID-19. The source material was peripheral blood. V gene TRBV5-1 combines with J gene TRBJ1-1; D gene unclear. CDR3 bases: TGCGCCAGCAGCGTGGCCGGAGATTCGGGCACTGAAGCTTTCTTT. This translates into CASSVAGDSGTEAFF.